The next 27 T cell receptor beta chains were all read from a single sample in a study of blood T cell repertoires in COVID-19. Using immunoSEQ multiplex PCR, the repertoire was profiled, and TCRdb retains in-frame clones only, with some absent. The sample comprises about 170,000 clones, more than 75% of which are singletons, and under 3% rests with the top ten. Sequenced input: peripheral blood. These receptors were obtained from an elderly woman with COVID-19, enrolled during active disease.

This clone has just one count. The gene calls are TRBV7-9 and TRBJ1-6, with D possibly TRBD1 on 6 matching bases. Germline loops: CDR1 SEHNR, CDR2 FQNEAQ (reference sequence). Between the trimmed V and J ends, which lost 5 bases and 7 bases, there was a span of 9 bases. The CDR3 runs to 13 residues. This CDR3 is CASSTGQNSPLHF. The DNA of the CDR3 is TGTGCCAGCAGCACAGGACAGAATTCACCCCTCCACTTT.

This clone has only a few counts. Other DNA variants within this sample encode the same CDR3. The chain joins TRBV4-3 to TRBJ1-1; no clear D. V was pared by 2 bases and J by 2 bases, with 6 bases between. This CDR3 has 13 amino acids. CDR1 LGHNA and CDR2 YSLEER come from the germline V gene. The CDR3 DNA reads TGCGCCAGCAGCCAAACAACAAACACTGAAGCTTTCTTT. Its protein is CASSQTTNTEAFF.

This clone came up once. The V call is TRBV28, the J call TRBJ1-1, with D unclear. V was clipped by 6 bases and J by 9 bases, with 11 bases between them. The CDR3 covers 11 residues. Germline values: CDR1 MDHEN, CDR2 SYDVKM. This chain's CDR3 is CASREDVQAFF. The CDR3 DNA reads as TGTGCCAGCAGGGAGGACGTCCAAGCTTTCTTT.

The rearrangement joins TRBV25-1 to TRBJ1-6; possible D gene TRBD1, 6 bases. The CDR3 has 13 residues. Trimming left V 3 bases short and J 6 bases short, with 6 bases between. Germline CDR1 is MGHDK and CDR2 is SYGVNS. DNA for the CDR3: TGTGCCAGCAGTGACAGGGGTAATTCACCCCTCCACTTT. Residues: CASSDRGNSPLHF. The complete variable domain, with remaining parts taken from reference TRBV25-1 and TRBJ1-6, reads EADIYQTPRYLVIGTGKKITLECSQTMGHDKMYWYQQDPGMELHLIHYSYGVNSTEKGDLSSESTVSRIRTEHFPLTLESARPSHTSQYLCASSDRGNSPLHFGNGTRLTVT.

This chain connects TRBV18 to TRBJ2-7; 9 nucleotides align to TRBD1. V lost 6 bases to trimming and J lost 2 bases; unmatched junction nucleotides: 8. The CDR3 is made up of 15 amino acids. The germline V gene encodes CDR1 KGHSH and CDR2 LQKENI. DNA for the CDR3: TGTGCCAGCTCCCCCCCCGGGACAGGGACCTACGAGCAGTACTTC. Its protein is CASSPPGTGTYEQYF.

The chain combines TRBV2 with TRBJ1-5; D remains ambiguous. The CDR3 contains 16 residues. The V gene's germline CDR1 is SNHLY and CDR2 FYNNEI. Trimming took 2 bases from V and 3 from J, leaving 14 bases between them. The CDR3 region has the DNA TGTGCCAGCAGTGAATTATTCTCCGGTAACAATCAGCCCCAGCATTTT. It yields the protein CASSELFSGNNQPQHF.

This chain links TRBV4-1 with TRBJ2-1; tentatively, D is TRBD2 (6 bases). With 1 base removed from V and 9 bases from J, the gap between germline ends came to 16 bases. The CDR3 is 15 residues long. The germline CDR1 and CDR2 sequences are MGHRA and YSYEKL. DNA for the CDR3: TGCGCCAGCAGCCAAGGTATTTGGACTATAACTGAGCAGTTCTTC. This encodes CASSQGIWTITEQFF.

The chain is built from TRBV5-6 and TRBJ1-3, with no clear D. Germline CDR1 SGHDT, CDR2 YYEEEE. V was clipped by 2 bases and J by 3 bases, with 9 bases between them. The CDR3 sequence is 14 residues long. The CDR3 DNA reads TGTGCCAGCAGCTTTTACGGGAGTGGAAACACCATATATTTT. It is translated as CASSFYGSGNTIYF.

The V call is TRBV27, the J call TRBJ2-3; possible D gene TRBD2, 6 bases. The CDR3 extends over 17 amino acids. CDR1 MNHEY and CDR2 SMNVEV come from the germline V gene (reference sequence). The V and J ends lost 5 bases and 4 bases respectively, with 22 bases between them. The CDR3 region is CASSPRAGNTNADTQYF. The CDR3 nucleotides are TGTGCCAGCAGTCCCCGAGCGGGCAACACGAACGCAGATACGCAGTATTTT.

This chain connects TRBV5-3 to TRBJ1-2, with TRBD1 as a possible D gene (6 bases). TRBV5-3 is labeled an ORF, and its function is uncertain. The CDR3 spans 14 residues. V shed 2 bases and J shed 5 bases, with 13 bases lying between them. The CDR3 sequence: CARSFRGGEYGYTF. CDR3 in DNA: TGTGCCAGAAGCTTCCGAGGGGGAGAGTATGGCTACACCTTC.

The V and J genes are TRBV27 and TRBJ2-7, with D unclear. This CDR3 spans 12 amino acids. Trimming removed 5 bases from V and 6 bases from J, with 11 bases in between. Germline lookup yields CDR1 MNHEY and CDR2 SMNVEV (reference sequence). The CDR3 bases are TGTGCCAGCAGTCCAAGAAGAGGCGAGCAGTACTTC. Its translation: CASSPRRGEQYF.

The rearrangement links TRBV20-1 to TRBJ2-7; D is undetermined. CDR1 is DFQATT and CDR2 is SNEGSKA in the germline V gene (reference sequence). This CDR3 comprises 13 residues. Trimming shortened V by 3 bases and J by 6 bases, and 15 bases separated the two germline ends. CDR3 in amino acids: CSASSVAGVEQYF. In nucleotides, the CDR3 is TGCAGTGCTAGTTCAGTGGCCGGAGTCGAGCAGTACTTC.

The V gene is TRBV12-5, the J gene TRBJ1-2, with 7 bases that match TRBD1. The CDR3 is 13 residues long. Germline V gene data show CDR1 as LGHNT and CDR2 as FRNRAP. Germline trimming cut 7 bases from V and 8 bases from J; bases unmatched to any gene: 10. The CDR3 is CASDPGGNVGYTF. The CDR3 region has the DNA TGTGCTAGTGATCCAGGGGGGAATGTAGGCTACACCTTC.

V is TRBV19 and J is TRBJ1-2, with D hard to call. Between the trimmed V and J ends, which lost 7 bases and 4 bases, there was a span of 13 bases. The CDR3 consists of 13 residues. The germline CDR1 and CDR2 sequences are LNHDA and SQIVND (reference sequence). CDR3 residues: CASKLARFYGYTF. The CDR3 DNA follows: TGTGCCAGTAAGCTCGCGCGGTTCTATGGCTACACCTTC.

V usage is TRBV12-3 or TRBV12-4 and J usage is TRBJ2-1; D may be TRBD1 (6 bases). The CDR3 totals 13 residues. V lost 3 bases and J 9 bases, leaving 12 bases between the germline ends. Here the CDR3 reads CASSFGSQGEQFF. In DNA, the CDR3 is TGTGCCAGCAGTTTTGGATCACAGGGTGAGCAGTTCTTC.

The chain links TRBV18 to TRBJ2-1; the D is unclear. The CDR3 has 14 amino acids. Trimming shortened V by 3 bases and J by 5 bases, and 11 bases separated the two germline ends. Germline values: CDR1 KGHSH, CDR2 LQKENI. In DNA form, the CDR3 reads TGTGCCAGCTCACCCCGCCGGGTTAACAATGAGCAGTTCTTC. The encoded protein is CASSPRRVNNEQFF.

This chain joins TRBV9 and TRBJ2-1, with D perhaps TRBD1 (6 bases). Looked up from germline, CDR1 is SGDLS and CDR2 is YYNGEE. V was pared by 0 bases and J by 1 base, with 8 bases between. There are 15 residues in the CDR3. CDR3 region: CASSVDRVSYNEQFF. CDR3 in DNA: TGTGCCAGCAGCGTAGACAGGGTGTCCTACAATGAGCAGTTCTTC.

This chain links TRBV4-2 with TRBJ1-3; D is ambiguous. Germline V gene data show CDR1 as LGHNA and CDR2 as YNFKEQ. V was trimmed by 4 bases and J by 0 bases, leaving 10 bases between them. This CDR3 contains 15 residues. The CDR3 protein is CASSPGLLSGNTIYF. The CDR3 DNA sequence: TGTGCCAGCAGCCCCGGACTGCTCTCTGGAAACACCATATATTTT.

The rearrangement links TRBV14 to TRBJ1-2, with a tentative D call TRBD1 (6 bases). The CDR3 contains 14 residues. V dropped 0 bases and J dropped 10 bases, with 15 bases sitting between them. The germline V gene encodes CDR1 SGHDN and CDR2 FVKESK. The CDR3 coding sequence is TGTGCCAGCAGCCAAGATCATGGGGCAGGGGTCTACACCTTC. Translating it yields CASSQDHGAGVYTF.

The genes are TRBV5-1 and TRBJ2-2; TRBD1 might be the D (6 bases). The germline gives CDR1 SGHRS, CDR2 YFSETQ. V was trimmed by 0 bases and J by 7 bases, leaving 13 bases between them. The CDR3 contains 15 residues. CDR3 in amino acids: CASSLVQGEGGELFF. In DNA, the CDR3 is TGCGCCAGCAGCTTGGTACAGGGAGAGGGCGGGGAGCTGTTTTTT.

V gene TRBV6-5 combines with J gene TRBJ1-5; TRBD1 is a possible D gene (6 bases). This CDR3 comprises 13 residues. Trimming took off 10 bases at V and 0 bases at J, with 10 bases between the two ends. Germline CDR1 reads MNHEY; CDR2 reads SVGAGI. In DNA form, the CDR3 reads TGTGCCACGGACAGTTATAGCAATCAGCCCCAGCATTTT. Translation gives CATDSYSNQPQHF.

The chain joins TRBV19 to TRBJ1-1, with 12 positions matching TRBD1. The CDR3 is 19 residues long. J was trimmed by 2 bases and V by 5 bases; bases with no gene match: 15. Germline lookup yields CDR1 LNHDA and CDR2 SQIVND (reference sequence). The CDR3 spells CASSPLPGQGARSNTEAFF. DNA of the CDR3: TGTGCCAGTAGTCCACTCCCGGGACAGGGGGCAAGGAGTAACACTGAAGCTTTCTTT.

This clone appeared once. The chain couples TRBV5-1 to TRBJ2-1, with TRBD1 identical over 9 bases. Germline values: CDR1 SGHRS, CDR2 YFSETQ. The CDR3 spans 16 residues. The junction had 9 bases not matched to a gene; V was cut back by 2 bases and J by 6 bases. CDR3 nucleotides: TGCGCCAGCAGCTTTACCGGGACAGGGCTGGGCAATGAGCAGTTCTTC. This translates into CASSFTGTGLGNEQFF.

The chain joins TRBV10-3 to TRBJ1-5; D gene ambiguous. Between the trimmed V and J ends, which lost 8 bases and 1 base, there was a span of 12 bases. Germline V lookup: CDR1 ENHRY, CDR2 SYGVKD. CDR3 length: 14 amino acids. CDR3 DNA sequence: TGTGCCATCCGGTCAGGAATAAGCAATCAGCCCCAGCATTTT. Its translation: CAIRSGISNQPQHF.

The rearrangement links TRBV11-2 to TRBJ2-2; 8 nucleotides align to TRBD1. Germline lookup yields CDR1 SGHAT and CDR2 FQNNGV. V shed 5 bases, J shed 1 base, and the junction held 9 bases outside the gene matches. The CDR3 is 17 residues long. The CDR3 bases are TGTGCCAGCAGCGTGCGGACCGGGACAGGGAACACCGGGGAGCTGTTTTTT. This sequence encodes CASSVRTGTGNTGELFF.

The chain employs TRBV20-1 and TRBJ2-7; D is unresolved. V was shortened by 1 base and J by 6 bases, with 7 bases between the two germline ends. This CDR3 is 11 amino acids long. CDR1 is DFQATT, CDR2 SNEGSKA, per germline (reference sequence). In nucleotides, the CDR3 is TGCAGTGCTAGAGTAGTTTCCGAGCAGTACTTC. Translation gives CSARVVSEQYF.

This chain links TRBV28 with TRBJ1-2, with no clear D. V lost 2 bases, J lost 4 bases, and 8 bases lay in between. The CDR3 totals 13 residues. Germline V gives CDR1 MDHEN, CDR2 SYDVKM. CDR3 sequence reads: CASSLRQIYGYTF. CDR3 coding DNA: TGTGCCAGCAGTTTACGCCAGATCTATGGCTACACCTTC.